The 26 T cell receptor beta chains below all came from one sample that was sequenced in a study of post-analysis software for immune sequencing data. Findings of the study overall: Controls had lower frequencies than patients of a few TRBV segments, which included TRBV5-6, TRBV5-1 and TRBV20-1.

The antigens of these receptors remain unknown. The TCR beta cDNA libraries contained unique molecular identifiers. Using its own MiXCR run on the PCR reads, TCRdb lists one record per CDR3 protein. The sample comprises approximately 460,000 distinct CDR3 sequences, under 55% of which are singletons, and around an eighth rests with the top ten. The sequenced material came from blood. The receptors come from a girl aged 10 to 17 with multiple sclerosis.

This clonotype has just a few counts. In DNA form, the CDR3 reads TGTGCCAGCAGTTTACTAGCGAGGGTCGGGGAGCAGTTCTTC. Translating it yields CASSLLARVGEQFF. The gene calls are TRBV6-5 and TRBJ2-1, with TRBD2 matching 7 bases. This CDR3 has 14 residues. V lost 4 bases to trimming and J lost 10 bases; unmatched junction nucleotides: 10. The V gene's germline CDR1 is MNHEY and CDR2 SVGAGI.

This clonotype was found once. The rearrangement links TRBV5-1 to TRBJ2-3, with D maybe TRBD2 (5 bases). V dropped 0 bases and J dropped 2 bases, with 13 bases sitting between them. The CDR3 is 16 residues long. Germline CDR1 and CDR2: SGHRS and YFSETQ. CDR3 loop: CASSLEDWGDTDTQYF. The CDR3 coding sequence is TGCGCCAGCAGCTTGGAAGATTGGGGAGACACAGATACGCAGTATTTT.

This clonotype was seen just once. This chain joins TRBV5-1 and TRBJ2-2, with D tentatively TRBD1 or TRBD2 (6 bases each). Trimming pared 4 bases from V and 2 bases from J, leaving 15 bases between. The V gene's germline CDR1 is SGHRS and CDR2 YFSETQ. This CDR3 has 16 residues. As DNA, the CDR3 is TGCGCCAGCAGCCCGCTGGGGGGCTCAAACACCGGGGAGCTGTTTTTT. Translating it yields CASSPLGGSNTGELFF. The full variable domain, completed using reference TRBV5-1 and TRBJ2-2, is KAGVTQTPRYLIKTRGQQVTLSCSPISGHRSVSWYQQTPGQGLQFLFEYFSETQRNKGNFPGRFSGRQFSNSRSEMNVSTLELGDSALYLCASSPLGGSNTGELFFGEGSRLTVL.

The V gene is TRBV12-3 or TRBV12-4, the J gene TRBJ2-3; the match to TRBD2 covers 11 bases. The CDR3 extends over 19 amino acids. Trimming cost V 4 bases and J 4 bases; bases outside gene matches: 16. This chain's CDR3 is CASSSGVGTSGSPADTQYF. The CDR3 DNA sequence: TGTGCCAGCAGTTCGGGGGTGGGCACTAGCGGGAGCCCAGCAGATACGCAGTATTTT.

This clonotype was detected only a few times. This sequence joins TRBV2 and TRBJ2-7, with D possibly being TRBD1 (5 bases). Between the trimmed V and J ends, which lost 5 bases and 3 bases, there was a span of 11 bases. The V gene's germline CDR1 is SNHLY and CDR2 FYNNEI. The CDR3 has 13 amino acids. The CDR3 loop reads CASSWARDYEQYF. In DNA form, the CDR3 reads TGTGCCAGCAGTTGGGCCAGGGACTACGAGCAGTACTTC.

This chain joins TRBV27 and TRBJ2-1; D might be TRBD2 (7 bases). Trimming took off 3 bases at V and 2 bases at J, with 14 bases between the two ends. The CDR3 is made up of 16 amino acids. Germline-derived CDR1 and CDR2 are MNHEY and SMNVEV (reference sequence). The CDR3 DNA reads TGTGCCAGCAGTTTGGGGGGGCGGCGGACCTACAATGAGCAGTTCTTC. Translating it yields CASSLGGRRTYNEQFF.

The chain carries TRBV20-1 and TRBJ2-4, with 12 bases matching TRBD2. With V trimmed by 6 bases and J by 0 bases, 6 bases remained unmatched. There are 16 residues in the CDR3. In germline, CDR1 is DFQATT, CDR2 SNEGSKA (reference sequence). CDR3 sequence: CSAWTSGTLAKNIQYF. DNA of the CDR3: TGCAGTGCATGGACTAGCGGGACCCTAGCCAAAAACATTCAGTACTTC.

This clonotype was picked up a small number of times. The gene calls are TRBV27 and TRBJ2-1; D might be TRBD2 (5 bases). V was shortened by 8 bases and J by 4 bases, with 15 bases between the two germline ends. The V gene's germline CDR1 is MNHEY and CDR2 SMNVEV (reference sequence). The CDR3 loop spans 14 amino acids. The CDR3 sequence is CASSLPGFYNEQFF. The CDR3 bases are TGTGCCAGCTCCCTCCCGGGGTTTTACAATGAGCAGTTCTTC.

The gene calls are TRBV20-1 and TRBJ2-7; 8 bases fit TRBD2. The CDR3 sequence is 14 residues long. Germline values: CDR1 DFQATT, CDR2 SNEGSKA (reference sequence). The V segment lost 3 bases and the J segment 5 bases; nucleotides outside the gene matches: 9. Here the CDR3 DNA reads TGCAGTGCTAGTCTGCAGCGGGAGTTCCACGAGCAGTACTTC. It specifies CSASLQREFHEQYF.

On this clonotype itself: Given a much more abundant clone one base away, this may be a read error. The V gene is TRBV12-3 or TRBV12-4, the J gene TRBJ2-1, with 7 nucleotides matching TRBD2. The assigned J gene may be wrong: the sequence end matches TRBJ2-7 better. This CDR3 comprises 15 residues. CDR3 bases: TGTGCCAGCAGCCCCACGGGGGGTAACTACAATGAGCAGTACTTC. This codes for CASSPTGGNYNEQYF.

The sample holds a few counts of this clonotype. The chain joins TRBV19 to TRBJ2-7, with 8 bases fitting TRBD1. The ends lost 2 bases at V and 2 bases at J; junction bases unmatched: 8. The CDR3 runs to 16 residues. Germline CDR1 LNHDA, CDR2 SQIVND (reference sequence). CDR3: CASSISPGRGPYEQYF. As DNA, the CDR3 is TGTGCCAGTAGTATATCCCCTGGCAGGGGGCCCTACGAGCAGTACTTC. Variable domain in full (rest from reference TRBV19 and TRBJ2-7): DGGITQSPKYLFRKEGQNVTLSCEQNLNHDAMYWYRQDPGQGLRLIYYSQIVNDFQKGDIAEGYSVSREKKESFPLTVTSAQKNPTAFYLCASSISPGRGPYEQYFGPGTRLTVT.

The CDR3 is CSVDGGKGQPQHF. DNA of the CDR3: TGCAGCGTTGACGGTGGGAAGGGTCAGCCCCAGCATTTT. The rearrangement uses TRBV29-1 and TRBJ1-5; D remains unclear. The CDR3 loop spans 13 amino acids. Germline V gene sequence: CDR1 SQVTM, CDR2 ANQGSEA. V dropped 3 bases and J dropped 6 bases, with 12 bases sitting between them.

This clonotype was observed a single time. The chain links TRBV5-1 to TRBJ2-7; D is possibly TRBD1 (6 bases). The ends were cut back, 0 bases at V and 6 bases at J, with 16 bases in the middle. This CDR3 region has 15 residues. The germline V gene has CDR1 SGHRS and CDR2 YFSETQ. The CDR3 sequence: CASSLAQGRGGEQYF. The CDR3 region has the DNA TGCGCCAGCAGCTTGGCCCAGGGCAGGGGTGGCGAGCAGTACTTC.

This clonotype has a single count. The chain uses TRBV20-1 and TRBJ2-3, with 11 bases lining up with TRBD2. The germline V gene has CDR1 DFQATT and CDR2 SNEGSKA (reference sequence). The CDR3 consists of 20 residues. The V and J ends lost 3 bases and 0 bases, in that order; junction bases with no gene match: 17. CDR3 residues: CSASGPPGTSGIPSTDTQYF. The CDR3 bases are TGCAGTGCTAGTGGCCCCCCCGGGACTAGCGGTATCCCTAGCACAGATACGCAGTATTTT.

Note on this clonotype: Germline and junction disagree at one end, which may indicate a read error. The CDR3 loop is CASSHPTVNCGYTF. CDR3 nucleotide sequence: TGCGCCAGCAGCCACCCGACAGTCAACTGTGGCTACACCTTC. This rearrangement joins TRBV4-1 to TRBJ1-2, with a weak D call TRBD1 (5 bases). This CDR3 contains 14 residues. CDR1 and CDR2 from the germline V gene are MGHRA and YSYEKL.

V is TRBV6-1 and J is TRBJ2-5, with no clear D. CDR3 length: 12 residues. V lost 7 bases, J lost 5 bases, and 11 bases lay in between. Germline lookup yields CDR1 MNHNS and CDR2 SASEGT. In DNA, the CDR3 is TGTGCCAGCACCGACATGTGGGAGACCCAGTACTTC. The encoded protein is CASTDMWETQYF.

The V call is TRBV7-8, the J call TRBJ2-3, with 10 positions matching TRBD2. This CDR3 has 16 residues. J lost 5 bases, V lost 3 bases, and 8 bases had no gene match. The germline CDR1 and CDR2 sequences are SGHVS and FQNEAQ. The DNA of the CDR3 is TGTGCCAGCAGCTTCGGACTAGCGGTGGCGGAAGATACGCAGTATTTT. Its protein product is CASSFGLAVAEDTQYF.

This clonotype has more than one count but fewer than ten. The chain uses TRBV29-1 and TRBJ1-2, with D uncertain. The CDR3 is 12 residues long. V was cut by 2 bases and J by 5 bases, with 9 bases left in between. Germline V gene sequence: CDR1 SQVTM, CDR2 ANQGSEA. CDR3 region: CSVELTGYGYTF. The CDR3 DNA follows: TGCAGCGTTGAACTTACTGGGTATGGCTACACCTTC.

As DNA, the CDR3 is TGTGCCAGCACCGGCTTGTGGGGGGACGACACCCAATGGAAAGCTTTCTTT. It encodes CASTGLWGDDTQWKAFF. The rearrangement uses TRBV6-1 and TRBJ1-1; a weak D match, TRBD1 (5 bases). The V end lost 7 bases, the J end lost 9 bases, and 30 bases lay between the germline ends. Germline lookup yields CDR1 MNHNS and CDR2 SASEGT. This CDR3 spans 17 amino acids.

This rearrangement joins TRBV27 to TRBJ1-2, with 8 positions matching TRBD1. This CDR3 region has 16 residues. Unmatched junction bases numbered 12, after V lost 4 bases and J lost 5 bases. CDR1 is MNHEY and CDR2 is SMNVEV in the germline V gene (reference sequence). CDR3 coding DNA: TGTGCCAGCAGTTCCCGAACAGGGGGTAGGGGTTATGGCTACACCTTC. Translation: CASSSRTGGRGYGYTF.

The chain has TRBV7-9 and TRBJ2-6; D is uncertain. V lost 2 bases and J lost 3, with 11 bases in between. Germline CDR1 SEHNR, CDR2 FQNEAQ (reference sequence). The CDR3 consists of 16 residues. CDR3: CASSLPMNGGANVLTF. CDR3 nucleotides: TGTGCCAGCAGCTTACCCATGAATGGTGGGGCCAACGTCCTGACTTTC.

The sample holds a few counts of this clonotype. The CDR3 is CASSSEGGSYEQYF. The CDR3 DNA reads TGTGCCAGCAGCTCTGAAGGGGGGAGTTACGAGCAGTACTTC. The chain joins TRBV7-3 to TRBJ2-7; TRBD1 or TRBD2 may be the D gene (6 bases each). Trimming shortened V by 4 bases and J by 4 bases, and 14 bases separated the two germline ends. CDR1 is SGHTA and CDR2 is FQGTGA in the germline V gene. The CDR3 length is 14 residues.

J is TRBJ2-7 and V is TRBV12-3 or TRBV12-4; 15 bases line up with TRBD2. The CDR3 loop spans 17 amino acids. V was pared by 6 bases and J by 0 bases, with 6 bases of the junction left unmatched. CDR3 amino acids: CASSGLAGGSGSYEQYF. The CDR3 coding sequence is TGTGCCAGCAGCGGACTAGCGGGAGGGTCCGGCTCCTACGAGCAGTACTTC.

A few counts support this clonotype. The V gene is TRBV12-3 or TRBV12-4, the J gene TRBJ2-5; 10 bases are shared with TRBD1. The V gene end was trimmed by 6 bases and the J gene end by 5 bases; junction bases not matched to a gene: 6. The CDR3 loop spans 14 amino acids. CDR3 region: CASRPTGGMETQYF. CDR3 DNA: TGTGCCAGCAGACCGACAGGGGGCATGGAGACCCAGTACTTC.

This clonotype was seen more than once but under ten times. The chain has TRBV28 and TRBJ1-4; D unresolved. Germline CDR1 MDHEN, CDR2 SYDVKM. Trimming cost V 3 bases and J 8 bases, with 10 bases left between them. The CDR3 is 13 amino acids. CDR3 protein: CASSFPSHEKLFF. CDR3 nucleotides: TGTGCCAGCAGTTTTCCTAGTCACGAAAAACTGTTTTTT. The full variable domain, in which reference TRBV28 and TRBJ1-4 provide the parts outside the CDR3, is DVKVTQSSRYLVKRTGEKVFLECVQDMDHENMFWYRQDPGLGLRLIYFSYDVKMKEKGDIPEGYSVSREKKERFSLILESASTNQTSMYLCASSFPSHEKLFFGSGTQLSVL.

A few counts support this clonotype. The CDR3 DNA reads TGTGCCAGCTCACGCGTACTAGCGGGAGAAGCCCACGAGCAGTACTTC. Amino acid sequence: CASSRVLAGEAHEQYF. The chain employs TRBV18 and TRBJ2-7, with 11 bases lining up with TRBD2. V lost 4 bases to trimming and J lost 5 bases; unmatched junction nucleotides: 10. Germline V gene sequence: CDR1 KGHSH, CDR2 LQKENI. The CDR3 is 16 residues long.